This paragraph covers one TCR beta chain sequence. Per the original methods: Amplification from reference gene primers served as the basis for estimated nucleated cell counts. Some clones are missing from TCRdb's copy, which holds only in-frame ones; the method was immunoSEQ multiplex PCR. Clonal size and the V and J genes are those of that table, whereas D and trimming came from the DNA. Of some 60,000 clones listed, 90% are singletons. Germline V gives CDR1 SGDLS, CDR2 YYNGEE. Trimming removed 3 bases from V and 0 bases from J, with 7 bases in between. The CDR3 spans 14 residues. This sample stems from a study of blood T cell repertoires in COVID-19. About the study: Material from acute and convalescent COVID-19 was sourced from the United States, Italy and Spain. T cells, B-cell-depleted T cells, or PBMCs supplied cDNA or gDNA.

V is TRBV9 and J is TRBJ1-5, with unresolved D. The specimen sequenced was peripheral blood. The source of this sequence is a man in his forties with acute or convalescent COVID-19. The CDR3 region is CASSATVSNQPQHF. CDR3 bases: TGTGCCAGCAGCGCAACTGTTAGCAATCAGCCCCAGCATTTT.